This T cell receptor (beta chain) is from a study of blood T cell repertoires in COVID-19. Study-wide context: Both acute and convalescent COVID-19 samples were obtained from the United States, Italy and Spain.

The data were produced by immunoSEQ multiplex PCR, yet TCRdb's version contains in-frame clones alone and is incomplete. The sample lists 150,000 or so clones, 78% seen once, with under 2% in the top ten. V was pared by 6 bases and J by 2 bases, with 7 bases of the junction left unmatched. CDR1 SGHAT and CDR2 FQNNGV come from the germline V gene. The CDR3 runs to 15 residues. V is TRBV11-2 and J is TRBJ2-1; 7 nucleotides line up with TRBD1. This clonotype originated in a man of 80 years or more with acute or convalescent COVID-19. Sequences were obtained from peripheral blood. The DNA for the CDR3 is TGTGCCAGCAGTCGTGCCGGGACAGCCTACAATGAGCAGTTCTTC. Residues: CASSRAGTAYNEQFF.